Below are 9 T cell receptor beta chains sequenced from a single sample in a study of response to subunit inactivated influenza vaccine. In TCRdb, the RT-PCR reads were re-called with MiXCR into one record per CDR3 protein. Seen here are over 400,000 distinct CDR3 sequences, over 10% observed once, and the top ten hold over 10%. The starting material was PBMCs from blood, obtained 40 to 50 days after vaccination. The source is a man in his forties or fifties who received an inactivated influenza vaccine.

This sequence joins TRBV20-1 and TRBJ1-6; 7 bases fit TRBD1. The CDR3 extends over 15 amino acids. CDR1 and CDR2 (germline): DFQATT, SNEGSKA (reference sequence). V lost 4 bases to trimming and J lost 0 bases; unmatched junction nucleotides: 3. This CDR3 is CSAKTGSSYNSPLHF. In nucleotides, the CDR3 is TGCAGTGCTAAGACAGGGAGCTCCTATAATTCACCCCTCCACTTT.

In this sample, this clonotype turned up many times. The J gene is TRBJ2-7, the V gene TRBV10-2, with TRBD2 matching over 8 bases. Trimming cost V 1 base and J 5 bases; bases outside gene matches: 10. The CDR3 sequence is 16 residues long. Looked up from germline, CDR1 is WSHSY and CDR2 is SAAADI. In DNA, the CDR3 is TGCGCCAGCAGTGAGTTAAGCGGACTAGCTATGGACGAGCAGTACTTC. Translation gives CASSELSGLAMDEQYF.

This chain joins TRBV29-1 and TRBJ2-7, with 10 positions matching TRBD1. Looked up from germline, CDR1 is SQVTM and CDR2 is ANQGSEA. CDR3 size: 14 residues. Losses at the gene ends were 4 bases for V and 6 bases for J; bases not matched to a gene: 9. The CDR3 reads CSVGNGQGEGEQYF. The CDR3 DNA reads TGCAGCGTTGGAAATGGACAGGGGGAGGGCGAGCAGTACTTC.

There are a few counts of this clonotype. The chain carries TRBV28 and TRBJ1-2; D not certain. CDR3 length: 14 amino acids. Germline V gene data show CDR1 as MDHEN and CDR2 as SYDVKM. V was shortened by 6 bases and J by 0 bases, with 11 bases between the two germline ends. The CDR3 sequence: CASRLGKANYGYTF. The CDR3, as DNA: TGTGCCAGCAGGTTGGGGAAGGCTAACTATGGCTACACCTTC.

The CDR3 DNA reads as TGTGCCACCAGCAGTCGTAGGAGGAACAATGAGCAGTTCTTC. Amino acids: CATSSRRRNNEQFF. V gene TRBV15 combines with J gene TRBJ2-1; D may be TRBD2 (5 bases). CDR1 and CDR2 from the germline V gene are LNHNV and YYDKDF (reference sequence). Trimming removed 3 bases at V and 5 bases at J, with 11 bases between. The CDR3 consists of 14 residues.

At least ten counts were recorded for this clonotype. The J gene is TRBJ2-7, the V gene TRBV12-3 or TRBV12-4, with no clear D. Trimming cost V 2 bases and J 3 bases, with 8 bases left between them. The CDR3 runs 13 residues. CDR3 sequence: CASSLSSRYEQYF. CDR3 coding DNA: TGTGCCAGCAGTTTAAGCAGCCGCTACGAGCAGTACTTC.

There are a few counts of this clonotype. This sequence joins TRBV11-1 and TRBJ2-5, with TRBD2 identical over 14 bases. Germline CDR1 is SGHAT and CDR2 is FQDESV (reference sequence). The CDR3 is made up of 18 amino acids. V lost 3 bases and J lost 0; bases outside the gene matches: 6. CDR3 loop: CASSFGLAGGSYQETQYF. The CDR3 bases are TGTGCCAGCAGCTTTGGACTAGCGGGGGGATCGTACCAAGAGACCCAGTACTTC.

This clonotype was seen at least ten times. V usage is TRBV29-1 and J usage is TRBJ2-3, with 9 nucleotides matching TRBD2. This CDR3 comprises 14 residues. Germline trimming cut 6 bases from V and 3 bases from J; bases unmatched to any gene: 7. CDR1 is SQVTM, CDR2 ANQGSEA, per germline. This CDR3 is CSVGSGRGTDTQYF. As DNA, the CDR3 is TGCAGCGTGGGTAGCGGGAGAGGAACAGATACGCAGTATTTT.

This clonotype was seen only a few times. This chain connects TRBV24-1 to TRBJ2-7; D is unclear. Trimming left V 3 bases short and J 3 bases short, with 11 bases between. The germline CDR1 and CDR2 sequences are KGHDR and SFDVKD. The CDR3 length is 14 residues. CDR3 sequence reads: CATSDPTKYYEQYF. Written as DNA, the CDR3 is TGTGCCACCAGTGATCCCACCAAGTACTACGAGCAGTACTTC.